This T cell receptor (beta chain) was sequenced during a study of siplizumab effects on memory and regulatory T cells. Using immunoSEQ multiplex PCR, the repertoire was profiled, and TCRdb retains in-frame clones only, with some absent. The sample has some 100,000 clones, just over 90% seen once; the top ten hold around 0.68%. The study's findings and limits: Unstimulated naive T cells seemed to show more diversity than memory cells did, and they also seemed to be among the major contributors to the alloresponse. Naive or memory phenotype was unassignable for roughly 75-96% of proliferating CD4+ or CD8+ clones. Siplizumab produced a significant drop in alloreactive sequences attributable to unstimulated CD4+ memory cells. Controls had more than 25% Treg-derived mappable alloreactive CD4+ clones on average, versus around 71% with siplizumab.

Worth noting for this clone: Its antigen remains unidentified. One end of the junction varies from germline; a read error may be responsible.

This clonotype was obtained from a human donor in good health. The specimen sequenced was Tregs sorted from blood.

CDR3 amino acids: CASGFSRDTGELFF. For the CDR3, the DNA is TGTGCCAGCGGCTTTAGTAGGGACACCGGGGAGCTGTTTTTT. The V gene is TRBV7-3, the J gene TRBJ2-2; no clear D. The germline V gene has CDR1 SGHTA and CDR2 FQGTGA. This CDR3 is built from 14 residues.